What follows are 30 T cell receptor beta chains derived from one specimen sequenced in a study of blood T cell repertoires in COVID-19 (dated by TCRdb to about 2020). The library relied on the immunoSEQ multiplex PCR assay. Held by TCRdb, this immuneACCESS table contains in-frame sequences only and omits some clones. Under half of the omission traces to an unresolved V gene where checked; the cause of the rest is unknown. The sample table contains 200,000 or so clones; only one count was recorded for 75% to 90% of them. Of the sample, 4% to 5.5% falls within the top ten clones. The sequencing sample was made of peripheral blood. The receptors here all came from a human donor in a cohort sampled during active COVID-19.

The rearrangement joins TRBV19 to TRBJ2-1, with 8 bases aligning to TRBD2. Germline V gives CDR1 LNHDA, CDR2 SQIVND (reference sequence). With 3 bases clipped from V and 15 bases from J, the junction kept 7 bases outside the gene matches. The CDR3 runs 12 residues. CDR3 sequence: CASSIEGGRPFF. The DNA for the CDR3 is TGTGCCAGTAGTATTGAAGGCGGGAGGCCGTTCTTC.

In its sample, this clone was seen a few times. J is TRBJ1-4 and V is TRBV7-8; unclear D gene. Trimming cost V 5 bases and J 6 bases, with 13 bases left between them. This CDR3 region has 14 residues. Germline V gene sequence: CDR1 SGHVS, CDR2 FQNEAQ. The CDR3 is CASSPREAHEKLFF. CDR3 bases: TGTGCCAGCAGCCCCCGGGAAGCGCATGAAAAACTGTTTTTT.

The V call is TRBV14, the J call TRBJ1-2; maybe TRBD1 (5 bases). CDR3 length: 13 residues. Germline values: CDR1 SGHDN, CDR2 FVKESK. The germline V and J ends were trimmed by 1 base and 7 bases, with 10 bases remaining between them. The CDR3 protein is CASSQVQGLGYTF. The CDR3 DNA is TGTGCCAGCAGCCAAGTTCAGGGACTTGGCTACACCTTC.

V and J are TRBV24-1 and TRBJ2-3; the D is unclear. This CDR3 region has 11 residues. CDR1 is KGHDR, CDR2 SFDVKD, per germline. The V gene lost 5 bases and the J gene lost 4 bases, with 3 bases spanning the gap. This CDR3 reads CATSASDTQYF. CDR3 DNA: TGTGCCACCAGTGCTTCAGATACGCAGTATTTT.

This chain joins TRBV7-9 and TRBJ1-2; possibly TRBD1 for D (6 bases). Germline loops: CDR1 SEHNR, CDR2 FQNEAQ (reference sequence). V was shortened by 11 bases and J by 0 bases, with 16 bases between the two germline ends. This CDR3 region has 14 residues. The CDR3 DNA follows: TGTGCCGCAAGGGGGGGCAAAACTAACTATGGCTACACCTTC. Translating it yields CAARGGKTNYGYTF. Complete variable domain (other parts from reference TRBV7-9 and TRBJ1-2): DTGVSQNPRHKITKRGQNVTFRCDPISEHNRLYWYRQTLGQGPEFLTYFQNEAQLEKSRLLSDRFSAERPKGSFSTLEIQRTEQGDSAMYLCAARGGKTNYGYTFGSGTRLTVV.

The gene calls are TRBV25-1 and TRBJ1-1; 7 positions match TRBD1. The junction had 3 bases not matched to a gene; V was cut back by 7 bases and J by 1 base. Germline V gives CDR1 MGHDK, CDR2 SYGVNS. The CDR3 consists of 13 residues. The CDR3 here is CASISGGNTEAFF. The CDR3 DNA reads TGTGCCAGCATCTCAGGGGGGAACACTGAAGCTTTCTTT. Full variable domain (remainder filled in from reference TRBV25-1 and TRBJ1-1): EADIYQTPRYLVIGTGKKITLECSQTMGHDKMYWYQQDPGMELHLIHYSYGVNSTEKGDLSSESTVSRIRTEHFPLTLESARPSHTSQYLCASISGGNTEAFFGQGTRLTVV.

V usage is TRBV7-2 and J usage is TRBJ2-5, with 10 bases lining up with TRBD1. Germline V CDR1 and CDR2: SGHTA, FQGNSA. The CDR3 length is 15 residues. The V gene end was trimmed by 5 bases and the J gene end by 4 bases; junction bases not matched to a gene: 7. The DNA of the CDR3 is TGTGCCAGCAGCCTTTGGACAGGGGGGGGAGAGACCCAGTACTTC. Protein: CASSLWTGGGETQYF.

This chain links TRBV4-3 with TRBJ2-3; the D gene is possibly TRBD1 (6 bases). The V end lost 0 bases, the J end lost 0 bases, and 10 bases lay between the germline ends. Germline V CDR1 and CDR2: LGHNA, YSLEER. This CDR3 spans 16 amino acids. The CDR3 bases are TGCGCCAGCAGCCAAGATGGGGGCGGGAGCACAGATACGCAGTATTTT. It yields the protein CASSQDGGGSTDTQYF.

The chain joins TRBV19 to TRBJ2-7; weak D call: TRBD1 (5 bases). This CDR3 has 15 residues. Germline CDR1 and CDR2: LNHDA and SQIVND (reference sequence). Between the trimmed V and J ends, which lost 1 base and 3 bases, there was a span of 13 bases. The CDR3 bases are TGTGCCAGTAGTATAGTGCTAGGGGATATCTACGAGCAGTACTTC. Protein product: CASSIVLGDIYEQYF.

The chain combines TRBV28 with TRBJ2-1, with 8 bases matching TRBD1. V gave up 5 bases and J gave up 3 bases; unmatched junction bases: 9. The CDR3 contains 16 residues. CDR1 is MDHEN, CDR2 SYDVKM, per germline. This CDR3 reads CASSTRQGAFYNEQFF. The CDR3 coding sequence is TGTGCCAGCAGTACCCGCCAGGGGGCGTTCTACAATGAGCAGTTCTTC.

The chain recombines TRBV9 with TRBJ2-3, with D tentatively TRBD2 (6 bases). Germline V gives CDR1 SGDLS, CDR2 YYNGEE. The CDR3 sequence is 18 residues long. Trimming removed 0 bases from V and 2 bases from J, with 19 bases in between. CDR3 nucleotide sequence: TGTGCCAGCAGCGTAGACGGCCGGCTAGCGTCAAACACAGATACGCAGTATTTT. Its translation: CASSVDGRLASNTDTQYF. Supplemented by reference TRBV9 and TRBJ2-3, the full variable domain reads DSGVTQTPKHLITATGQRVTLRCSPRSGDLSVYWYQQSLDQGLQFLIQYYNGEERAKGNILERFSAQQFPDLHSELNLSSLELGDSALYFCASSVDGRLASNTDTQYFGPGTRLTVL.

This clone appeared a few times. CDR3 protein: CASLTGGVYYEQYF. CDR3 nucleotides: TGTGCCAGCCTGACTGGGGGGGTGTACTACGAGCAGTACTTC. The rearrangement uses TRBV2 and TRBJ2-7; TRBD2 matches at 7 bases. CDR3 length: 14 residues. Germline CDR1 reads SNHLY; CDR2 reads FYNNEI. With 8 bases clipped from V and 3 bases from J, the junction kept 10 bases outside the gene matches.

This chain connects TRBV19 to TRBJ2-1, with TRBD2 matching over 7 bases. The CDR3 totals 13 residues. Germline values: CDR1 LNHDA, CDR2 SQIVND (reference sequence). J gave up 12 bases and V 5 bases, and 10 bases lay outside the gene matches. CDR3 region: CASSVPGGRGQFF. CDR3 DNA: TGTGCCAGTAGTGTTCCGGGCGGGAGAGGGCAGTTCTTC.

The J gene is TRBJ2-7, the V gene TRBV11-1; TRBD1 might be the D (6 bases). V was pared by 6 bases and J by 4 bases, with 13 bases between. The length of the CDR3 is 13 residues. Germline V gives CDR1 SGHAT, CDR2 FQDESV (reference sequence). The CDR3: CASRRQEAYEQYF. CDR3 sequence (DNA): TGTGCCAGCAGACGACAGGAAGCGTACGAGCAGTACTTC.

The V call is TRBV6-6, the J call TRBJ2-5; TRBD2 matches at 13 bases. V was clipped by 7 bases and J by 4 bases; unmatched bases: 9. CDR1 is MNHNY and CDR2 is SVGAGI in the germline V gene (reference sequence). This CDR3 region has 16 residues. CDR3 nucleotide sequence: TGTGCCAGCAACTCCAACGGACTAGCGGGAGTAGAGACCCAGTACTTC. Protein: CASNSNGLAGVETQYF.

This clone was observed at least ten times. V is TRBV7-9 and J is TRBJ2-7; D might be TRBD2 (6 bases). Germline CDR1 reads SEHNR; CDR2 reads FQNEAQ (reference sequence). The CDR3 loop spans 15 amino acids. V lost 2 bases, J lost 2 bases, and 13 bases lay in between. CDR3 amino acids: CASSLRLDAAYEQYF. The CDR3 DNA reads TGTGCCAGCAGCTTACGACTAGACGCGGCCTACGAGCAGTACTTC.

This sequence joins TRBV5-4 and TRBJ2-5; D is unclear. Trimming removed 4 bases at V and 0 bases at J, with 10 bases between. Germline V lookup: CDR1 SGHNT, CDR2 YYREEE (reference sequence). CDR3 length equals 14 residues. CDR3 sequence (DNA): TGTGCCAGCAGCCCAGACTCCTACCAAGAGACCCAGTACTTC. Protein sequence: CASSPDSYQETQYF.

CDR3 in amino acids: CASSLGAGLAGISYEQYF. CDR3 nucleotides: TGTGCCAGCAGCCTTGGGGCAGGTCTAGCGGGAATTTCCTACGAGCAGTACTTC. The chain combines TRBV4-2 with TRBJ2-7; 9 bases fit TRBD2. CDR3 length equals 18 residues. V lost 4 bases and J lost 1; bases outside the gene matches: 14. The V gene's germline CDR1 is LGHNA and CDR2 YNFKEQ.

For this clone: The same CDR3 is also encoded by other DNA sequences in this sample. This chain connects TRBV5-4 to TRBJ2-7; 12 bases match TRBD2. This CDR3 region has 15 residues. Germline lookup yields CDR1 SGHNT and CDR2 YYREEE (reference sequence). V trimming: 4 bases; J trimming: 3 bases; junction bases outside the gene matches: 5. CDR3 sequence: CASSHPTSGSYEQYF. The CDR3, as DNA: TGTGCCAGCAGCCACCCGACTAGCGGGAGCTACGAGCAGTACTTC.

The gene calls are TRBV30 and TRBJ2-3; 8 nucleotides line up with TRBD2. After removal of 2 bases from V and 7 bases from J, the junction contained 17 bases not matched to a gene. The CDR3 is 17 amino acids. From germline, CDR1 is GTSNPN and CDR2 SVGIG (reference sequence). DNA for the CDR3: TGTGCCTGGAGTCTGTTTCATGGAGCGGGAGCCTCAAATACGCAGTATTTT. Protein product: CAWSLFHGAGASNTQYF. The full variable domain, completed using reference TRBV30 and TRBJ2-3, is SQTIHQWPATLVQPVGSPLSLECTVEGTSNPNLYWYRQAAGRGLQLLFYSVGIGQISSEVPQNLSASRPQDRQFILSSKKLLLSDSGFYLCAWSLFHGAGASNTQYFGPGTRLTVL.

This rearrangement joins TRBV29-1 to TRBJ2-5; 9 nucleotides line up with TRBD2. Germline assignment: CDR1 SQVTM and CDR2 ANQGSEA. The CDR3 loop spans 15 amino acids. The V gene end was trimmed by 7 bases and the J gene end by 5 bases; junction bases not matched to a gene: 14. The CDR3: CSALAGPAKGETQYF. The CDR3 nucleotides are TGCAGCGCCCTAGCGGGACCCGCTAAGGGGGAGACCCAGTACTTC.

The chain carries TRBV29-1 and TRBJ2-1; maybe TRBD2 (6 bases). This CDR3 has 13 amino acids. V was clipped by 7 bases and J by 7 bases, with 17 bases between them. Germline CDR1 is SQVTM and CDR2 is ANQGSEA. The CDR3 DNA is TGCAGCGGGAGACAATATGGGGGGAATGAGCAGTTCTTC. It encodes CSGRQYGGNEQFF.

This clone was detected a few times. J is TRBJ2-1 and V is TRBV7-2; 9 nucleotides line up with TRBD2. Trimming cost V 0 bases and J 9 bases; bases outside gene matches: 9. The germline CDR1 and CDR2 sequences are SGHTA and FQGNSA. The CDR3 has 16 amino acids. Here the CDR3 reads CASSLARGGRATEQFF. CDR3 DNA: TGTGCCAGCAGCTTAGCGAGGGGCGGGAGGGCGACTGAGCAGTTCTTC.

V usage is TRBV7-6 and J usage is TRBJ1-3; 8 nucleotides align to TRBD1. The germline CDR1 and CDR2 sequences are SGHVS and FNYEAQ. V was clipped by 5 bases and J by 2 bases; unmatched bases: 8. The CDR3 runs 16 residues. CDR3 sequence reads: CASSRSTTGAGNTIYF. In DNA form, the CDR3 reads TGTGCCAGCAGCCGGAGTACGACAGGGGCTGGAAACACCATATATTTT.

V is TRBV4-1 and J is TRBJ2-7; D unresolved. The germline V gene encodes CDR1 MGHRA and CDR2 YSYEKL. CDR3 length equals 13 residues. V lost 0 bases and J lost 4, with 7 bases in between. The CDR3, as DNA: TGCGCCAGCAGCCAAGATAGGAGTTACGAGCAGTACTTC. Translating gives CASSQDRSYEQYF.

The V call is TRBV19, the J call TRBJ1-5, with 8 nucleotides matching TRBD1. The CDR3 has 15 residues. Germline lookup yields CDR1 LNHDA and CDR2 SQIVND (reference sequence). V was clipped by 7 bases and J by 3 bases; unmatched bases: 8. CDR3: CASTTGQGLNQPQHF. In nucleotides, the CDR3 is TGTGCCAGTACCACCGGACAGGGACTCAATCAGCCCCAGCATTTT.

This clone showed up just once. This chain uses TRBV7-2 with TRBJ1-2; D possibly corresponds to TRBD1 (5 bases). The V and J ends lost 2 bases and 4 bases respectively, with 8 bases between them. CDR3 length: 13 amino acids. Germline lookup yields CDR1 SGHTA and CDR2 FQGNSA. The CDR3 nucleotides read TGTGCCAGCAGCTTACCGGGGGTCTATGGCTACACCTTC. Residues: CASSLPGVYGYTF.

The chain joins TRBV19 to TRBJ1-5, with 7 positions matching TRBD1. CDR3 size: 14 residues. Trimming removed 6 bases from V and 2 bases from J; junction bases left unmatched: 4. The V gene's germline CDR1 is LNHDA and CDR2 SQIVND (reference sequence). CDR3 bases: TGTGCCAGTAGCAATACAGGGGGCAATCAGCCCCAGCATTTT. Translated, it gives CASSNTGGNQPQHF.

This sequence joins TRBV28 and TRBJ1-2; D uncertain. Germline V gives CDR1 MDHEN, CDR2 SYDVKM. CDR3 length: 15 residues. Trimming shortened V by 3 bases and J by 4 bases, and 15 bases separated the two germline ends. As DNA, the CDR3 is TGTGCCAGCAGTTTCGCCAATCTCAGAATCTATGGCTACACCTTC. It codes for CASSFANLRIYGYTF.

This clone was seen a few times. V and J are TRBV15 and TRBJ2-5, with D possibly being TRBD2 (5 bases). V was clipped by 0 bases and J by 5 bases, with 10 bases between them. CDR1 LNHNV and CDR2 YYDKDF come from the germline V gene (reference sequence). The CDR3 runs to 14 residues. The CDR3 loop is CATSRDTGYETQYF. CDR3 nucleotides: TGTGCCACCAGCAGAGATACGGGGTATGAGACCCAGTACTTC.